These 6 T cell receptor beta chains were sequenced from one sample in a study of blood T cell repertoires in COVID-19. Using immunoSEQ multiplex PCR, the repertoire was profiled, and TCRdb retains in-frame clones only, with some absent. Of 40,000 to 45,000 clones in the sample, roughly nine tenths are singletons; the top ten hold 4.5% to 7%. Sequencing was done on a sample of peripheral blood. Receptors originate from a human donor in a cohort sampled during active COVID-19.

This clone was recorded only once. This chain uses TRBV5-4 with TRBJ2-7; D gene unclear. V dropped 3 bases and J dropped 0 bases, with 4 bases sitting between them. CDR1 and CDR2 (germline): SGHNT, YYREEE (reference sequence). The CDR3 contains 12 residues. This CDR3 reads CASSSSSYEQYF. Written as DNA, the CDR3 is TGTGCCAGCAGCTCTAGCTCCTACGAGCAGTACTTC.

CDR3 DNA: TGCGCCAGCAGCTTAGGTGGAGGGACTAATGAAAAACTGTTTTTT. Translated, it gives CASSLGGGTNEKLFF. The V gene is TRBV5-1, the J gene TRBJ1-4; D gene unclear. Trimming removed 2 bases at V and 2 bases at J, with 10 bases between. CDR1 is SGHRS, CDR2 YFSETQ, per germline. CDR3 length: 15 amino acids.

The V call is TRBV3-1 (or the pseudogene TRBV3-2), the J call TRBJ2-2; TRBD2 matches 10 bases. V was clipped by 1 base and J by 5 bases; unmatched bases: 7. CDR3 size: 17 residues. The V gene's germline CDR1 is LGHDT and CDR2 YNNKEL (reference sequence). Here the CDR3 DNA reads TGTGCCAGCAGCCAAGTGCCTAGCGGGGGTCGAACCGGGGAGCTGTTTTTT. Its protein product is CASSQVPSGGRTGELFF.

The V call is TRBV30, the J call TRBJ2-1; 11 bases fit TRBD2. Germline trimming cut 5 bases from V and 6 bases from J; bases unmatched to any gene: 3. This CDR3 is 13 amino acids long. Germline V gene data show CDR1 as GTSNPN and CDR2 as SVGIG (reference sequence). CDR3 sequence: CAWLGLAANEQFF. Written as DNA, the CDR3 is TGTGCCTGGCTGGGACTAGCGGCCAATGAGCAGTTCTTC.

The chain is built from TRBV11-2 and TRBJ2-5; D is unresolved. CDR1 and CDR2 (germline): SGHAT, FQNNGV. V lost 2 bases, J lost 3 bases, and 13 bases lay in between. The CDR3 runs to 15 residues. CDR3 in amino acids: CASSLYTTTKETQYF. The DNA of the CDR3 is TGTGCCAGCAGCTTATACACCACCACCAAAGAGACCCAGTACTTC.

The chain couples TRBV9 to TRBJ2-7; 10 bases line up with TRBD1. The CDR3 consists of 14 residues. V lost 4 bases to trimming and J lost 4 bases; unmatched junction nucleotides: 5. Per the germline V gene, CDR1 is SGDLS and CDR2 is YYNGEE. CDR3 region: CASSRGDRGYEQYF. CDR3 DNA: TGTGCCAGCAGCAGAGGGGACAGGGGTTACGAGCAGTACTTC.